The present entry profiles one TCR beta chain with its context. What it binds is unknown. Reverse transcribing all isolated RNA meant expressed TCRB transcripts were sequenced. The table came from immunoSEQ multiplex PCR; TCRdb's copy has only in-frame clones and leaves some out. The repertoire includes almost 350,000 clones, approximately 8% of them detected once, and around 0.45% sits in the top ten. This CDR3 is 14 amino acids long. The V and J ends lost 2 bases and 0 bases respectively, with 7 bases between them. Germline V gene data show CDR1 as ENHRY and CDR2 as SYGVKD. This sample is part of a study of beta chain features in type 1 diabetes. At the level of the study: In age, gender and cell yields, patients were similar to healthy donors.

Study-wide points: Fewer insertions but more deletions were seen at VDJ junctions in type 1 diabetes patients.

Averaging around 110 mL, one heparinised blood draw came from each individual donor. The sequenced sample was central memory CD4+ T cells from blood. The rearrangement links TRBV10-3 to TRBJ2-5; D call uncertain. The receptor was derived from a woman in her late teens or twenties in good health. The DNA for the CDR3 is TGTGCCATCAGTGAGCAAGCCTACCAAGAGACCCAGTACTTC. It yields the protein CAISEQAYQETQYF.